This T cell receptor beta chain stems from a study of tumor and adjacent non-tumor tissue in lung cancer. In regard to this clonotype: One junction end disagrees with the germline gene, perhaps due to a read error.

No cell sorting was done before RNA was extracted from the tissue. More than 3 cm separated this lung sample from the edge of the tumor. Donors were chemotherapy-naive, newly diagnosed lung cancer surgical patients in China, August–late 2014. This CDR3 region has 15 residues. Germline V gene lookup returns CDR1 MNHNS and CDR2 SASEGT. A modified ARM-PCR protocol with three rounds of nested PCR amplified TCRbeta. MiXCR was run by TCRdb on the multiplex PCR reads, yielding one entry per CDR3 protein. The top ten hold about a fifth of the sample, which has 75,000 to 90,000 distinct CDR3 sequences, 76% seen once.

The origin of this receptor is a woman aged 50 to 60 with non-small cell lung cancer. Source material: distant non-tumor lung tissue. V gene TRBV6-1 combines with J gene TRBJ2-5, with TRBD2 matching over 7 bases. DNA for the CDR3: TGTGCCAGTACCTTCGGACTAGGGGTTGAAGAGACCCAGAACTTC. Translated, it gives CASTFGLGVEETQNF.